These T cell receptor beta chains were read from a single sample in a study of blood T cell repertoires in COVID-19. Sequenced by immunoSEQ multiplex PCR; TCRdb stores in-frame clones only, minus some. The sample includes about 160,000 clones, 79% of them seen just once. Sequenced sample: peripheral blood. These receptors all stem from a woman aged 60-75 years with COVID-19, enrolled during active disease. Both conserved end residues are part of each CDR3. The D gene is left open where the match is weak. Some rows have no size entry. The others give once, few or many, or a class for an expanded clone.

CDR3 protein,CDR3 DNA,D gene,J gene,V gene,clone size
CASSFTTSGKSETQYF,TGTGCCAGCAGCTTTACGACTAGCGGGAAATCGGAGACCCAGTACTTC,TRBD2,TRBJ2-5,TRBV7-9,NA
CASASSGKLYNEQFF,TGTGCTAGTGCATCTAGCGGCAAACTATACAATGAGCAGTTCTTC,TRBD2,TRBJ2-1,TRBV12-5,NA
CASSRTGGGETQYF,TGTGCCAGCAGTCGTACAGGGGGCGGCGAGACCCAGTACTTC,TRBD1,TRBJ2-5,TRBV6-6,NA
CASSFNPSGITDEQFF,TGTGCCAGCAGCTTCAATCCTAGCGGGATAACCGATGAGCAGTTCTTC,TRBD2,TRBJ2-1,TRBV9,NA
CASSSDSDTEAFF,TGTGCCAGCAGTTCGGACAGTGACACTGAAGCTTTCTTT,NA,TRBJ1-1,TRBV2,NA
CAWIQIRVSGANVLTF,TGTGCCTGGATCCAAATCAGGGTCTCTGGGGCCAACGTCCTGACTTTC,NA,TRBJ2-6,TRBV30,NA
CASGQGSGPSTDTQYF,TGTGCCAGTGGGCAGGGGAGCGGCCCTAGCACAGATACGCAGTATTTT,NA,TRBJ2-3,TRBV19,NA
CASSPGGGLENEQFF,TGTGCTAGCAGCCCCGGCGGGGGGCTAGAGAATGAGCAGTTCTTC,TRBD2,TRBJ2-1,TRBV7-7,NA
CASSVGQGVRTDTQYF,TGCGCCAGCAGCGTGGGACAGGGGGTTAGAACAGATACGCAGTATTTT,TRBD1,TRBJ2-3,TRBV5-1,once
CASSSAPRGNEQFF,TGTGCCAGCAGTTCCGCTCCTCGCGGCAATGAGCAGTTCTTC,NA,TRBJ2-1,TRBV27,NA
CASSPTGLFANVLTF,TGTGCCAGCAGTCCTACTGGGCTGTTTGCCAACGTCCTGACTTTC,NA,TRBJ2-6,TRBV28,NA
CASRGGGTEAFF,TGTGCCAGCAGGGGCGGGGGGACTGAAGCTTTCTTT,NA,TRBJ1-1,TRBV12-3/TRBV12-4,NA
CASTTRWGRESANTGELFF,TGTGCCAGCACCACGAGGTGGGGACGGGAGAGTGCGAACACCGGGGAGCTGTTTTTT,NA,TRBJ2-2,TRBV7-9,NA
CATSRDRGRYEQYF,TGTGCCACCAGCAGAGACAGGGGGCGGTACGAGCAGTACTTC,TRBD1,TRBJ2-7,TRBV15,NA
CASRPQGAANEKLFF,TGTGCCAGCAGGCCACAGGGGGCGGCTAATGAAAAACTGTTTTTT,TRBD1,TRBJ1-4,TRBV2,NA
CASSERGSTDTQYF,TGTGCCAGCAGTGAGCGGGGAAGCACAGATACGCAGTATTTT,NA,TRBJ2-3,TRBV6-4,few